This T cell receptor beta chain was sequenced for a study of cytomegalovirus exposure and HLA in healthy donors. Although they were nominally healthy when sampled, donors likely had unrecorded immune exposures. This CDR3 contains 17 residues. The PCR employed 60 Vbeta primers together with 13 Jbeta primers. Sequenced by immunoSEQ multiplex PCR; TCRdb stores in-frame clones only, minus some. The data hold 150,000 to 200,000 clones, with 70% to 80% observed a single time. The J gene is TRBJ1-2, the V gene TRBV21-1; the DNA was not used to check the table's D call, TRBD1. TRBV21-1 is flagged as a pseudogene. This clonotype originated in a female donor in good health and CMV-seronegative. Sequencing was done on a sample of PBMCs. CDR3 amino acids: CASSEKGNRGGDYGYTF. CDR3 DNA sequence: TGTGCCAGCAGCGAGAAGGGCAACAGGGGAGGTGACTATGGCTACACCTTC.